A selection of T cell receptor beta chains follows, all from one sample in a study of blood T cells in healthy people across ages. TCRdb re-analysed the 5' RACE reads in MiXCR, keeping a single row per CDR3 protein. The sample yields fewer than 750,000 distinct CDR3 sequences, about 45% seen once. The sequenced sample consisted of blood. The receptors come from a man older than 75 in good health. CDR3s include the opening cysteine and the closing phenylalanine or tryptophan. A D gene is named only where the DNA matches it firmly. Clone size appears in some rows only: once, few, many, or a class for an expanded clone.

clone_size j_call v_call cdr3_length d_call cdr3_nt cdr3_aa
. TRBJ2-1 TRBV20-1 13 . TGCAGTGCTAGATCCACGGGAGACAATGAGCAGTTCTTC CSARSTGDNEQFF
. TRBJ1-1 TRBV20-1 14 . TGCAGTGCTATATCAGGGGCCCTGAACACTGAAGCTTTCTTT CSAISGALNTEAFF
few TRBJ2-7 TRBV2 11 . TGTGCCAGCAGTGATCCCCACGAGCAGTACTTC CASSDPHEQYF
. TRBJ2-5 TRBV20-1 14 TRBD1 TGCAGTGCTAGCGGTGGGACAGCAAACAATGAGCAGTACTTC CSASGGTANNEQYF
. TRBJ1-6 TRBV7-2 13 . TGTGCCAGCAGTGCAGACTATAATTCACCCCTCCACTTT CASSADYNSPLHF
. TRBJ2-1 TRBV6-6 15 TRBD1 TGTGCCAGCAGTTACTACGGACAGGGCTACAATGAGCAGTTCTTC CASSYYGQGYNEQFF
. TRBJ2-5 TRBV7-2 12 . TGTGCCAGCACCAGTCATAAAGAGACCCAGTACTTC CASTSHKETQYF
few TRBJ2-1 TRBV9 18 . TGTGCCAGCAGCAAGCGGTTAGGGGTAGCACCGTCCTACAATGAGCAGTTCTTC CASSKRLGVAPSYNEQFF
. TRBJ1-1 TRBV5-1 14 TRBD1 TGCGCCAGCAGCTTCGTGGTCGGACAGGGTGAAGCTTTCTTT CASSFVVGQGEAFF
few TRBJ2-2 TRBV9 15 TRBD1 TGTGCCAGCAGCACCCGACAGGGGGCGGGCGGGGAGCTGTTTTTT CASSTRQGAGGELFF
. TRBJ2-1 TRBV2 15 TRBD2 TGTGCCAGCACTAAGGAGGCGGGAGTCAGAAATGAGCAGTTCTTC CASTKEAGVRNEQFF
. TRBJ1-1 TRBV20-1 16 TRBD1 TGCAGTGCTACCCCCCAGGGGGTCGGTAGGGACACTGAAGCTTTCTTT CSATPQGVGRDTEAFF
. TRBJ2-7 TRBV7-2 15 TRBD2 TGTGCCAGCAGCTTAGGGCGAGCGGGAGTATACGAGCAGTACTTC CASSLGRAGVYEQYF
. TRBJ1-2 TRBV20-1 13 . TGCAGTGCTTCGGGACGGGAACTTTATGGCTACACCTTC CSASGRELYGYTF
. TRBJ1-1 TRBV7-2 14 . TGTGCCAGCAGCTTAGCGGCCACGCCAGCTGAAGCTTTCTTT CASSLAATPAEAFF
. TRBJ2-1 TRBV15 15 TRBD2 TGTGCCACCAGCAGAGGTCGGGGGGGCTACAATGAGCAGTTCTTC CATSRGRGGYNEQFF
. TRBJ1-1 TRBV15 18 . TGTGCCACCAGCAGAGAGAACTTCGGATGGACTCTGGGCACTGAAGCTTTCTTT CATSRENFGWTLGTEAFF
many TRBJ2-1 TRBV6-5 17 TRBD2 TGTGCCAGCAGTTACTCGCCTAGCGGGGGCACCTACAATGAGCAGTTCTTC CASSYSPSGGTYNEQFF
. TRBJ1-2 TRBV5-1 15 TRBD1 TGCGCCAGCAGCTGGGACGGACAGGCACCGGACGGCTACACCTTC CASSWDGQAPDGYTF
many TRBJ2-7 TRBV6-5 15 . TGTGCAAGCAGTTACTCGCAACGGTCTTCTTACGAGCAGTACTTC CASSYSQRSSYEQYF
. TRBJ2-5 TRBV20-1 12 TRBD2 TGCAGTGCCGGGGGGATCTTGAAGACCCAGTACTTC CSAGGILKTQYF
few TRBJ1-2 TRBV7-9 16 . TGTGCCAGCAGCTTACTTGGTCGGACGGGCTACTATGGCTACACCTTC CASSLLGRTGYYGYTF
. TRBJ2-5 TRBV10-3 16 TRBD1 TGTGCCATCAGTCTGGGCGGACAGGGAGGCCAAGAGACCCAGTACTTC CAISLGGQGGQETQYF
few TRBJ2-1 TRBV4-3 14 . TGCGCCAGCAGCCAAGTGGACTGGTCCAATGAGCAGTTCTTC CASSQVDWSNEQFF
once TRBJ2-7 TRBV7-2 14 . TGTGCCAGCAGCTCCGGGACCGGGCGGAATGAGCAGTACTTC CASSSGTGRNEQYF
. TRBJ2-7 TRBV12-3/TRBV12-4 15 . TGTGCCAGCAGTCCCGGGACCCTGAGCTCCTACGAGCAGTACTTC CASSPGTLSSYEQYF
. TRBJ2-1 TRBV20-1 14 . TGCAGTGCTAGGGGCCGGAGCTCCTACAATGAGCAGTTCTTC CSARGRSSYNEQFF
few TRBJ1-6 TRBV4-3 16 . TGCGCCAGCAGCCTTTTCGGAGAGACAGGAAATTCACCCCTCCACTTT CASSLFGETGNSPLHF
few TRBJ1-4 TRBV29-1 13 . TGCAGCGTTGCCGGCCAGCTAAATGAAAAACTGTTTTTT CSVAGQLNEKLFF
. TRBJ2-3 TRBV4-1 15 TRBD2 TGCGCCAGCAGCCAAGTTAGCGGGAGCACAGATACGCAGTATTTT CASSQVSGSTDTQYF
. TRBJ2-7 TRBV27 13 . TGTGCCAGCAGTCTCCCTGGGGGGTTCGAGCAGTACTTC CASSLPGGFEQYF
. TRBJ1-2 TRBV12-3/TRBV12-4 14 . TGTGCCAGCAGTTTAAGGGGCTTAGGCTATGGCTACACCTTC CASSLRGLGYGYTF
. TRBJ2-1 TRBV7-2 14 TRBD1 TGTGCCAGCAGCTTAGTCGCAGGGGGCAATGGGCAGTTCTTC CASSLVAGGNGQFF
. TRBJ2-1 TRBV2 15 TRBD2 TGTGCCAGCAGAAAGGATGAGGGAGGGCCGTACGAGCAGTTCTTC CASRKDEGGPYEQFF
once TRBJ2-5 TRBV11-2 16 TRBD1 TGTGCCAGCAGCTTCAGTTGGGGACAGGGAGTGGGGGAGCAGTACTTC CASSFSWGQGVGEQYF
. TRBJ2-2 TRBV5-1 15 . TGCGCCAGCAGCCCAACTCTGGAGAACACCGGGGAACTGTTTTTT CASSPTLENTGELFF
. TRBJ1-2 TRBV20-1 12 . TGCAGTGCTTGGCGCAGGGCTGATGGCTACATCTTC CSAWRRADGYIF
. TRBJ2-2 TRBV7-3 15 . TGTGCCAGCAGCTACGCAGGGGCGAACACCGGGGAGCTGTTTTTT CASSYAGANTGELFF
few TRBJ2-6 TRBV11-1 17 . TGTGCCAGCAGCCCCGATATCATCAGCTCTGGGGCCAACGTCCTGACTTTC CASSPDIISSGANVLTF
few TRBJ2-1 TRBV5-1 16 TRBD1 TGCGCCAGCAGCGACGCCGGGACAGGGATAAGCAATGAGCAGTTCTTC CASSDAGTGISNEQFF
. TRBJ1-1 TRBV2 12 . TGTGCCAGCACTGGGGAATTGGCGCGGGCTTTCTTT CASTGELARAFF
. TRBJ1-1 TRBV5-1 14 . TGCGCCAGCAGCTTGACAGGTCGGTTCGCTGAAGCTTTCTTT CASSLTGRFAEAFF
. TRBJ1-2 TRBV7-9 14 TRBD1 TGTGCCAGCAGCGGACAGACAGGGAACTATGGCTACACCTTC CASSGQTGNYGYTF
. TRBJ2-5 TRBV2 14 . TGTGCCAGCAGTCCAGCCCGGACGGAAGAGACCCAGTACTTC CASSPARTEETQYF
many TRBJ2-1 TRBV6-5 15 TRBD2 TGTGCCAGCAGTTCCCGCGCGGGACTAGGAAATGAGCAGTTCTTC CASSSRAGLGNEQFF
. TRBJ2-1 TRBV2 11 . TGTGCCAGCAGAGGGGGGACTGCTGCGTTCTTC CASRGGTAAFF
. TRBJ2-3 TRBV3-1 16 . TGTGCCAGCAGCCAAGCGGTAGTGTCGGGCACAGATACGCAGTATTTT CASSQAVVSGTDTQYF
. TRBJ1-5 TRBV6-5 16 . TGTGCCAGCAGCCGAGGACGGATCGGCACGAATCAGCCCCAGCATTTT CASSRGRIGTNQPQHF
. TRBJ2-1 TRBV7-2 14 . TGTGCCAGCAGCTTAGCTGACGGGAACAATGAGCAGTTCTTC CASSLADGNNEQFF
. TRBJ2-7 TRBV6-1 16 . TGTGCCAGCAGTGAAATCCGGGGCAGGCGCTCCTACGAGCAGTACTTC CASSEIRGRRSYEQYF
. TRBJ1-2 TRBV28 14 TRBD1 TGTGCCAGCAGTCGCCCGGACAGGCTCTATGGCTACACCTTC CASSRPDRLYGYTF
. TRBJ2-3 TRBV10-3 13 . TGTGCCATCAGCCCCTTCGCGGGAGATACGCAGTATTTT CAISPFAGDTQYF
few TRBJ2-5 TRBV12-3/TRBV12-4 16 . TGTGCCAGCAGCACTCGAGAGCGGGTGATCCAAGAGACCCAGTACTTC CASSTRERVIQETQYF
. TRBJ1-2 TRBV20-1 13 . TGCAGTGCACAAGGGGGGGACGGGAACGGATACACCTTC CSAQGGDGNGYTF
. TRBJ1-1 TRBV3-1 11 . TGTGCCAGCAGACTGAACACTGAAGCTTTCTTT CASRLNTEAFF